The present T cell receptor beta chain was sequenced within a study of control samples from healthy donors and cancer patients (dated by TCRdb to 2020 to 2021). Library construction relied on the immunoSEQ multiplex PCR assay. The immuneACCESS repertoire file appears here via TCRdb, limited to in-frame rearrangements. These files lack a portion of the clones; in checked studies, under half of the deficit traces to unresolved V genes, and the cause of the others is not known. The sample contains about 130,000 clones, 80% to 95% of them found a single time. The ten largest clonotypes hold roughly 1.9% of the sample. About this clone itself: Its antigen is currently not known. Per-base qualities were not stored, and no clone one base away is much larger.

V drops 1 base and J drops 3 bases, leaving 21 bases in between. Taken from cysteine to phenylalanine, the CDR3 has 18 residues. The kept DNA is CDR3 alone, 54 bases in frame from the first base. The germline V gene encodes CDR1 SGHVS and CDR2 FNYEAQ. The specimen was blood. The V and J genes are TRBV7-6 and TRBJ1-1, and the D gene may be TRBD1, 6 bases matching. The origin of this receptor is a woman between 50 and 59 years old in good health. CDR3 region: CASSLDPPQGLRDTEAFF. The DNA is TGTGCCAGCAGCTTAGATCCCCCGCAGGGGTTAAGGGACACTGAAGCTTTCTTT.